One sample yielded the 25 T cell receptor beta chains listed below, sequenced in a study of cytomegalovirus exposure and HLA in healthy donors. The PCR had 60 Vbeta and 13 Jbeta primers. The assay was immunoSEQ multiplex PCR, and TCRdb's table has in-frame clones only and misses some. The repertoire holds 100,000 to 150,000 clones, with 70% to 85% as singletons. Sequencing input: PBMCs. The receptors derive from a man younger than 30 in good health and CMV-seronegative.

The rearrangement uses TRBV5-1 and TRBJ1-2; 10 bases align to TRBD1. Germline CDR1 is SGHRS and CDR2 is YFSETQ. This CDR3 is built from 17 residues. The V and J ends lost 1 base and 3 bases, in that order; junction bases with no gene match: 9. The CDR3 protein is CASSLPRQGASDYGYTF. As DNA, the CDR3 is TGCGCCAGCAGCTTGCCCCGACAGGGGGCCAGTGACTATGGCTACACCTTC.

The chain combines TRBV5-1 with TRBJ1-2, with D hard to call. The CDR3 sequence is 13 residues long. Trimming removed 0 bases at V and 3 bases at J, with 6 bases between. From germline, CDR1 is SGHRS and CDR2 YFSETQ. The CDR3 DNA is TGCGCCAGCAGCTTGGACGGGGACTATGGCTACACCTTC. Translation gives CASSLDGDYGYTF.

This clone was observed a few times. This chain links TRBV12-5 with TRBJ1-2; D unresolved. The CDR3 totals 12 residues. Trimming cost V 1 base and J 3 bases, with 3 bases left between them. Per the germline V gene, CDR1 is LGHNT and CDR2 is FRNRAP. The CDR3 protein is CASGLDYYGYTF. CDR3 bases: TGTGCTAGTGGTTTGGACTACTATGGCTACACCTTC.

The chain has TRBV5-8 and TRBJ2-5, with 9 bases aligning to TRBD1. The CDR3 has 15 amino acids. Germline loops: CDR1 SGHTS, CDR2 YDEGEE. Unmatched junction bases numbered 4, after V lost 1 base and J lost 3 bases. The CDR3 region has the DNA TGTGCCAGCAGCTTGTTCCGGACAGGGGAAGAGACCCAGTACTTC. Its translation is CASSLFRTGEETQYF. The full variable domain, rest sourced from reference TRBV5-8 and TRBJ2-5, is EAGVTQSPTHLIKTRGQQATLRCSPISGHTSVYWYQQALGLGLQFLLWYDEGEERNRGNFPPRFSGRQFPNYSSELNVNALELEDSALYLCASSLFRTGEETQYFGPGTRLLVL.

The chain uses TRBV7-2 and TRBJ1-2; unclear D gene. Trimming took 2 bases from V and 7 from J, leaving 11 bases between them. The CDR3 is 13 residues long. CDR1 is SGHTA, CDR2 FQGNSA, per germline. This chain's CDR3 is CASSLLGRAGYTF. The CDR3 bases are TGTGCCAGCAGCTTATTGGGGAGAGCTGGCTACACCTTC.

The CDR3 region is CATSSPGTGETQYF. CDR3 sequence (DNA): TGTGCCACCAGCAGCCCCGGGACAGGGGAGACCCAGTACTTC. The chain links TRBV15 to TRBJ2-5; 9 nucleotides match TRBD1. CDR1 and CDR2 from the germline V gene are LNHNV and YYDKDF (reference sequence). V shed 3 bases and J 5 bases; nucleotides not matched to a gene: 4. This CDR3 has 14 residues.

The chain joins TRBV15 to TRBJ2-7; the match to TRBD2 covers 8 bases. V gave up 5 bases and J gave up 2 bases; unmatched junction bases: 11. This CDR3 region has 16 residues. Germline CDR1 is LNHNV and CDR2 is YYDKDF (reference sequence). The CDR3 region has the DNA TGTGCCACCAGCCCTGCCCTGACTAGCGCAGCCTACGAGCAGTACTTC. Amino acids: CATSPALTSAAYEQYF.

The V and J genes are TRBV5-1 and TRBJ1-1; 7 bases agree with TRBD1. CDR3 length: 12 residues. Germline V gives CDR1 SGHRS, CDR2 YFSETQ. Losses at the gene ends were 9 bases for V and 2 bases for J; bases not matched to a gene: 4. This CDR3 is CATRQGNTEAFF. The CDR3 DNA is TGCGCCACCAGACAGGGTAACACTGAAGCTTTCTTT.

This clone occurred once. The CDR3: CASSLSKQAGTGELFF. The CDR3 DNA reads as TGTGCCAGCAGTTTATCGAAGCAGGCTGGGACCGGGGAGCTGTTTTTT. The chain employs TRBV27 and TRBJ2-2; no clear D gene. The CDR3 sequence is 16 residues long. The germline V gene encodes CDR1 MNHEY and CDR2 SMNVEV (reference sequence). The ends were cut back, 0 bases at V and 5 bases at J, with 13 bases in the middle.

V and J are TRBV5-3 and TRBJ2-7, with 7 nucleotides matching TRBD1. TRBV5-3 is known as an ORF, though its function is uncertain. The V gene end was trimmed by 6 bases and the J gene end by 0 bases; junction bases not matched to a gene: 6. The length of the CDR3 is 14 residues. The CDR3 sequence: CARTDRASSYEQYF. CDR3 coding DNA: TGTGCCAGAACAGACAGGGCCAGCTCCTACGAGCAGTACTTC.

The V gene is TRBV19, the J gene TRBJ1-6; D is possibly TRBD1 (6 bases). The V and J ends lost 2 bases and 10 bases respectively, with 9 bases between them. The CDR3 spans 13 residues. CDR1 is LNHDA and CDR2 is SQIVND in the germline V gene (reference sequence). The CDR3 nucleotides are TGTGCCAGTAGTATAACAGGGCAATCACCCCTCCACTTT. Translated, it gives CASSITGQSPLHF.

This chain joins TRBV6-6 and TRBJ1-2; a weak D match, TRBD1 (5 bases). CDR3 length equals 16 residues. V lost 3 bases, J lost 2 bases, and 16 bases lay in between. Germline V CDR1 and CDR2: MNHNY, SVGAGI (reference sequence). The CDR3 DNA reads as TGTGCCAGCAGTTATGGGGGGGGGTCTAAGAACTATGGCTACACCTTC. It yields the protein CASSYGGGSKNYGYTF.

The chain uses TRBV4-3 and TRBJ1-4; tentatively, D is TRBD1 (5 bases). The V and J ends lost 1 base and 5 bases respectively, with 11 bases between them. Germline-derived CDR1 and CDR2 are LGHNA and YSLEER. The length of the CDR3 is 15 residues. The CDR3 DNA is TGCGCCAGCAGCCAAGCCCGCCCAGGGAATGAAAAACTGTTTTTT. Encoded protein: CASSQARPGNEKLFF.

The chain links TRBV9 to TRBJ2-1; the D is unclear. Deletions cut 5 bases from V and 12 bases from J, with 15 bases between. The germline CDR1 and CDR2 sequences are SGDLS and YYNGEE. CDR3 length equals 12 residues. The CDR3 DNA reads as TGTGCCAGCAGTCCAGACACTCTGGGGCAGTTCTTC. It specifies CASSPDTLGQFF. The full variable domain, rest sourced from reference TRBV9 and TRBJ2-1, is DSGVTQTPKHLITATGQRVTLRCSPRSGDLSVYWYQQSLDQGLQFLIQYYNGEERAKGNILERFSAQQFPDLHSELNLSSLELGDSALYFCASSPDTLGQFFGPGTRLTVL.

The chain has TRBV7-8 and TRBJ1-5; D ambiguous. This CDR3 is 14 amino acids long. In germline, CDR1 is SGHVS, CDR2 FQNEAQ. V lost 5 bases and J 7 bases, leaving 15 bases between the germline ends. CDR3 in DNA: TGTGCCAGCAGCCATCTGGCTAGCAGGCAGCCCCAGCATTTT. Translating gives CASSHLASRQPQHF. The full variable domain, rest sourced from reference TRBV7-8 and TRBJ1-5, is GAGVSQSPRYKVAKRGQDVALRCDPISGHVSLFWYQQALGQGPEFLTYFQNEAQLDKSGLPSDRFFAERPEGSVSTLKIQRTQQEDSAVYLCASSHLASRQPQHFGDGTRLSIL.

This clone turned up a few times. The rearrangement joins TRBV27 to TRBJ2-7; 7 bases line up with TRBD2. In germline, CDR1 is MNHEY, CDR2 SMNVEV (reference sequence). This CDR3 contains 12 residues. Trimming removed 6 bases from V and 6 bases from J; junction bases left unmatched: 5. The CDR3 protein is CASSWGGTEQYF. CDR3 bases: TGTGCCAGCAGCTGGGGGGGGACCGAGCAGTACTTC.

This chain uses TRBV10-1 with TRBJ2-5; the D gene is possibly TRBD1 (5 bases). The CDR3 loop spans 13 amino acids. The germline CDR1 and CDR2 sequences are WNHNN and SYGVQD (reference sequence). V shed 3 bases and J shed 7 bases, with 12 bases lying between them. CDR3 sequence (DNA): TGCGCCAGCAGTGAACCAGGGTCGGGGACCCAGTACTTC. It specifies CASSEPGSGTQYF.

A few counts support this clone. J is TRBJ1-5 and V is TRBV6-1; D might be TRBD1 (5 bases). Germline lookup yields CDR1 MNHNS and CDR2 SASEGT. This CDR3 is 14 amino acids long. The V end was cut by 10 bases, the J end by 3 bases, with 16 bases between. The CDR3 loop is CATVEGQNNQPQHF. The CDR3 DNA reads TGTGCCACCGTTGAAGGACAAAACAATCAGCCCCAGCATTTT.

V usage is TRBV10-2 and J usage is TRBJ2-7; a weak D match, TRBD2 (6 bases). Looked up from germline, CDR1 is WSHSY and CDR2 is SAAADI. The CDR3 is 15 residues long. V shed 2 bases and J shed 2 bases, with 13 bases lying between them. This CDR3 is CASSEPGLTAYEQYF. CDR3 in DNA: TGCGCCAGCAGTGAGCCGGGACTTACGGCCTACGAGCAGTACTTC.

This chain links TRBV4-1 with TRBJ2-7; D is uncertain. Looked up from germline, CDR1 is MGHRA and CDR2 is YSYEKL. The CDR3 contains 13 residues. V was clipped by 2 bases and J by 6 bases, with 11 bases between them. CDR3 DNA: TGCGCCAGCAGCCAATTACCTAGTGGCGAGCAGTACTTC. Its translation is CASSQLPSGEQYF.

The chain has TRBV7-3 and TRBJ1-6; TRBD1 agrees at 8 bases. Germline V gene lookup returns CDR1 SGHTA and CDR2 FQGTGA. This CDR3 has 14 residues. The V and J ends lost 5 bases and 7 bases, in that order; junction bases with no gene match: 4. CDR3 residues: CASSRGQGNSPLHF. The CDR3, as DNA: TGTGCCAGCAGCCGCGGACAGGGAAATTCACCCCTCCACTTT.

The CDR3 loop reads CASRKGGANYGYTF. DNA of the CDR3: TGTGCCAGCAGGAAAGGGGGTGCTAACTATGGCTACACCTTC. The chain couples TRBV6-4 to TRBJ1-2; tentative D call: TRBD1 (6 bases). The CDR3 covers 14 residues. Germline V CDR1 and CDR2: MRHNA, SNTAGT. V was cut by 6 bases and J by 0 bases, with 11 bases left in between.

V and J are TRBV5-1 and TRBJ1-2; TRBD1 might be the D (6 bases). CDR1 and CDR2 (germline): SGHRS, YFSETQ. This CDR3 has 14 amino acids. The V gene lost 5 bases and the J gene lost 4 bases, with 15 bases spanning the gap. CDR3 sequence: CASSQGTGSYGYTF. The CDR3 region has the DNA TGCGCCAGCAGTCAGGGGACGGGTAGCTATGGCTACACCTTC.

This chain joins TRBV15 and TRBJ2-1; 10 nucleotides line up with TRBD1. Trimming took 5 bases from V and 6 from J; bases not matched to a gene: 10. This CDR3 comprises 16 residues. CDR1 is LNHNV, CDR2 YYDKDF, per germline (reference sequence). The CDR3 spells CATSGHPDRGSNEQFF. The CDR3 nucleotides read TGTGCCACCAGCGGACACCCGGACAGGGGGAGCAATGAGCAGTTCTTC.

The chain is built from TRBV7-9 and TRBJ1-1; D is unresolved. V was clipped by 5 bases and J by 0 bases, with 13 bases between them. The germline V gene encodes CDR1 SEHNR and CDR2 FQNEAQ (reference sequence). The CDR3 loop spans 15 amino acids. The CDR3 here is CASSRSEGMNTEAFF. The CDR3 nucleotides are TGTGCCAGCAGCCGCTCCGAGGGCATGAACACTGAAGCTTTCTTT.